These 28 T cell receptor beta chains were sequenced from one sample in a study of cytomegalovirus exposure and HLA in healthy donors (dated by TCRdb to about 2017). The library was obtained by the immunoSEQ multiplex PCR assay. A mixture of 60 forward primers for TCR Vbeta segments and 13 reverse primers for TCR Jbeta segments was used in the multiplex PCR. TCRdb holds this immuneACCESS table with in-frame rearrangements only. Some clones are missing; in checked studies, unresolved V genes explain under half, and the rest has no known cause. This sample holds some 130,000 clones; around a tenth were observed only once. The biggest ten clones account for roughly 2% of the sample. Sequencing was done on a sample of PBMCs. The receptors originated from a man aged 45-65 years in good health and CMV-seronegative.

The J gene is TRBJ2-3, the V gene TRBV7-2; 13 bases map to TRBD2. The germline V gene encodes CDR1 SGHTA and CDR2 FQGNSA. This CDR3 region has 14 residues. The V and J ends lost 7 bases and 7 bases, in that order; junction bases with no gene match: 5. CDR3 loop: CASTLAGGPNTQYF. The CDR3 coding sequence is TGTGCCAGCACACTAGCGGGAGGGCCAAATACGCAGTATTTT.

This clone was counted between two and nine times. This chain uses TRBV5-1 with TRBJ2-1; TRBD2 matches at 8 bases. Germline V CDR1 and CDR2: SGHRS, YFSETQ. V lost 0 bases, J lost 0 bases, and 5 bases stayed unmatched. The CDR3 extends over 17 amino acids. The CDR3: CASSLGLAGPSYNEQFF. CDR3 DNA: TGCGCCAGCAGCTTGGGGCTAGCGGGCCCCTCCTACAATGAGCAGTTCTTC. Filled out from reference TRBV5-1 and TRBJ2-1, the complete variable domain reads KAGVTQTPRYLIKTRGQQVTLSCSPISGHRSVSWYQQTPGQGLQFLFEYFSETQRNKGNFPGRFSGRQFSNSRSEMNVSTLELGDSALYLCASSLGLAGPSYNEQFFGPGTRLTVL.

The chain employs TRBV10-1 and TRBJ2-2, with D possibly matching TRBD2 (5 bases). The germline V gene has CDR1 WNHNN and CDR2 SYGVQD (reference sequence). V was pared by 6 bases and J by 2 bases, with 10 bases between. The CDR3 has 14 amino acids. The CDR3 loop is CASRPGTNTGELFF. CDR3 in DNA: TGCGCCAGCAGACCGGGAACAAACACCGGGGAGCTGTTTTTT.

The chain carries TRBV11-2 and TRBJ2-1; 10 nucleotides agree with TRBD2. The trim removed 3 bases at V and 10 bases at J, leaving 15 bases unmatched. CDR3 length: 17 residues. Germline loops: CDR1 SGHAT, CDR2 FQNNGV. The CDR3 DNA follows: TGTGCCAGCAGCTTCCCTTCTAGCGGGGGATCCCTTCGGGAGCAGTTCTTC. Amino acid sequence: CASSFPSSGGSLREQFF.

This clone has just a few counts. The chain joins TRBV9 to TRBJ2-3; D possibly corresponds to TRBD2 (5 bases). With 7 bases removed from V and 6 bases from J, the gap between germline ends came to 15 bases. Germline values: CDR1 SGDLS, CDR2 YYNGEE. The CDR3 length is 13 residues. The CDR3 nucleotides are TGTGCCAGCGGATTCCGGGAAACCGATACGCAGTATTTT. It encodes CASGFRETDTQYF. Full variable domain (remainder filled in from reference TRBV9 and TRBJ2-3): DSGVTQTPKHLITATGQRVTLRCSPRSGDLSVYWYQQSLDQGLQFLIQYYNGEERAKGNILERFSAQQFPDLHSELNLSSLELGDSALYFCASGFRETDTQYFGPGTRLTVL.

This clone was picked up a small number of times. Its ends do not fully match the called genes, so a read error is possible. The chain couples TRBV5-6 to TRBJ1-2; 9 bases agree with TRBD1. This CDR3 is 13 amino acids long. The germline V gene has CDR1 SGHDT and CDR2 YYEEEE. The CDR3 region is CANSRTGVYGYTF. The CDR3 bases are TGTGCCAACAGCCGGACAGGGGTCTATGGCTACACCTTC.

This clone was picked up a small number of times. The chain combines TRBV11-3 with TRBJ1-1, with D possibly matching TRBD1 (6 bases). This CDR3 is 14 amino acids long. V was trimmed by 2 bases and J by 1 base, leaving 8 bases between them. Germline lookup yields CDR1 SGHNT and CDR2 YENEEA. The CDR3 DNA sequence: TGTGCCAGCAGCTTATCAGGGGCGAACACTGAAGCTTTCTTT. Its protein is CASSLSGANTEAFF.

This chain links TRBV6-4 with TRBJ2-1; 8 nucleotides agree with TRBD2. CDR1 and CDR2 from the germline V gene are MRHNA and SNTAGT. With V trimmed by 0 bases and J by 9 bases, 7 bases remained unmatched. The CDR3 is made up of 15 amino acids. The CDR3 reads CASSDSTGGPVEQFF. The CDR3 DNA sequence: TGTGCCAGCAGTGACTCGACGGGAGGGCCGGTTGAGCAGTTCTTC.

The chain recombines TRBV19 with TRBJ2-3, with 16 bases identical to TRBD2. The trim removed 6 bases at V and 4 bases at J, leaving 4 bases unmatched. Germline-derived CDR1 and CDR2 are LNHDA and SQIVND (reference sequence). There are 16 residues in the CDR3. The CDR3 is CASSGTSGGVADTQYF. In DNA, the CDR3 is TGTGCCAGTAGCGGGACTAGCGGGGGGGTCGCAGATACGCAGTATTTT.

This clone appeared a few times. This chain links TRBV7-9 with TRBJ2-7; tentative D call: TRBD1 (5 bases). Deletions cut 5 bases from V and 5 bases from J, with 16 bases between. The germline gives CDR1 SEHNR, CDR2 FQNEAQ (reference sequence). The CDR3 consists of 14 residues. CDR3 region: CASSLGVGSHEQYF. The DNA for the CDR3 is TGTGCCAGCAGCCTAGGGGTCGGTAGCCACGAGCAGTACTTC.

This clone was picked up one time. This chain links TRBV11-3 with TRBJ2-2; no reliable D call. V was shortened by 1 base and J by 1 base, with 4 bases between the two germline ends. In germline, CDR1 is SGHNT, CDR2 YENEEA. The CDR3 is made up of 14 amino acids. The CDR3 DNA follows: TGTGCCAGCAGCTTAGGCAGGAACACCGGGGAGCTGTTTTTT. It specifies CASSLGRNTGELFF.

This clone was detected only a few times. The chain couples TRBV6-1 to TRBJ1-5; D call uncertain. Germline CDR1 MNHNS, CDR2 SASEGT. CDR3 size: 17 residues. V was cut by 2 bases and J by 2 bases, with 16 bases left in between. The CDR3 loop is CASSELAGMKGNQPQHF. Here the CDR3 DNA reads TGTGCCAGCAGTGAATTGGCGGGGATGAAGGGCAATCAGCCCCAGCATTTT.

The gene calls are TRBV19 and TRBJ2-3, with 10 bases matching TRBD2. In germline, CDR1 is LNHDA, CDR2 SQIVND (reference sequence). The CDR3 loop spans 16 amino acids. V shed 5 bases, J shed 0 bases, and the junction held 5 bases outside the gene matches. The CDR3 protein is CASSGASGSSTDTQYF. The CDR3 DNA reads as TGTGCCAGTAGTGGGGCTAGCGGGAGTAGCACAGATACGCAGTATTTT.

The chain couples TRBV11-3 to TRBJ2-3; 10 bases fit TRBD2. CDR1 and CDR2 (germline): SGHNT, YENEEA. The CDR3 has 18 amino acids. V lost 3 bases to trimming and J lost 2 bases; unmatched junction nucleotides: 11. The chain's CDR3 is CASSFRASGGPPTDTQYF. The CDR3 coding sequence is TGTGCCAGCAGCTTCAGGGCTAGCGGGGGACCACCCACAGATACGCAGTATTTT.

This clone was detected a few times. V gene TRBV5-6 combines with J gene TRBJ1-2, with TRBD1 matching over 7 bases. V was clipped by 0 bases and J by 8 bases; unmatched bases: 4. The CDR3 consists of 13 residues. From germline, CDR1 is SGHDT and CDR2 YYEEEE. The DNA of the CDR3 is TGTGCCAGCAGCTTGGGACAGGGAGACGGCTACACCTTC. Translated: CASSLGQGDGYTF.

V gene TRBV19 combines with J gene TRBJ1-1, with D hard to call. This CDR3 has 14 amino acids. Germline values: CDR1 LNHDA, CDR2 SQIVND (reference sequence). Trimming left V 4 bases short and J 0 bases short, with 9 bases between. CDR3 nucleotide sequence: TGTGCCAGTAGTAAGGGAGGTATGAACACTGAAGCTTTCTTT. It is translated as CASSKGGMNTEAFF. Full variable domain (outside the CDR3, taken from reference TRBV19 and TRBJ1-1): DGGITQSPKYLFRKEGQNVTLSCEQNLNHDAMYWYRQDPGQGLRLIYYSQIVNDFQKGDIAEGYSVSREKKESFPLTVTSAQKNPTAFYLCASSKGGMNTEAFFGQGTRLTVV.

The sample holds many counts of this clone. This chain joins TRBV6-1 and TRBJ1-5; TRBD1 is a possible D gene (6 bases). Germline lookup yields CDR1 MNHNS and CDR2 SASEGT. The V gene lost 2 bases and the J gene lost 3 bases, with 8 bases spanning the gap. The CDR3 runs 14 residues. Here the CDR3 reads CASSEPGDNQPQHF. DNA of the CDR3: TGTGCCAGCAGTGAACCAGGGGACAATCAGCCCCAGCATTTT.

V is TRBV6-1 and J is TRBJ1-4; possible D gene TRBD1, 6 bases. Germline V gene sequence: CDR1 MNHNS, CDR2 SASEGT. The CDR3 extends over 17 amino acids. The V end lost 2 bases, the J end lost 7 bases, and 20 bases lay between the germline ends. The CDR3 sequence: CASSESGTPQGFEKLFF. The CDR3, as DNA: TGTGCCAGCAGTGAATCGGGAACCCCTCAGGGGTTTGAAAAACTGTTTTTT.

This clone was seen a handful of times. V usage is TRBV5-1 and J usage is TRBJ2-7; 9 nucleotides align to TRBD1. This CDR3 has 17 residues. Germline V gene sequence: CDR1 SGHRS, CDR2 YFSETQ. The J segment lost 5 bases and the V segment lost 0 bases, leaving 12 bases of the junction unmatched. The CDR3 bases are TGCGCCAGCAGCTTGGTGGGACAGGGAAATATCGGCGACGAGCAGTACTTC. Its protein is CASSLVGQGNIGDEQYF.

V gene TRBV7-6 combines with J gene TRBJ2-3, with 8 positions matching TRBD1. The V gene's germline CDR1 is SGHVS and CDR2 FNYEAQ. The CDR3 is made up of 16 amino acids. V dropped 5 bases and J dropped 1; count of bases not matched to a gene: 8. DNA of the CDR3: TGTGCCAGCAGCCTCCTACCAGGGGGCCGCACAGATACGCAGTATTTT. It specifies CASSLLPGGRTDTQYF.

This clone appeared a few times. V gene TRBV12-5 combines with J gene TRBJ2-1; weak D call: TRBD1 (6 bases). V was pared by 5 bases and J by 2 bases, with 13 bases between. The CDR3 contains 15 residues. Germline loops: CDR1 LGHNT, CDR2 FRNRAP. CDR3 region: CASGQGSSAYNEQFF. The CDR3 nucleotides are TGTGCTAGTGGTCAGGGGAGTAGTGCCTACAATGAGCAGTTCTTC.

This clone was recorded a few times. V gene TRBV30 combines with J gene TRBJ1-2; the D is unclear. Trimming took 3 bases from V and 5 from J, leaving 10 bases between them. The CDR3 totals 12 residues. The germline CDR1 and CDR2 sequences are GTSNPN and SVGIG (reference sequence). CDR3 sequence: CAWRRGEYGYTF. Written as DNA, the CDR3 is TGTGCCTGGAGACGGGGAGAGTATGGCTACACCTTC.

The CDR3 is CASTSPGQGVATGELFF. CDR3 bases: TGTGCCAGCACCTCTCCGGGACAGGGGGTGGCCACCGGGGAGCTGTTTTTT. The rearrangement links TRBV27 to TRBJ2-2; 11 bases fit TRBD1. The CDR3 is 17 amino acids. Germline V lookup: CDR1 MNHEY, CDR2 SMNVEV (reference sequence). V dropped 7 bases and J dropped 4; count of bases not matched to a gene: 11.

This sequence joins TRBV9 and TRBJ2-5, with TRBD1 matching over 8 bases. The CDR3 has 16 residues. The germline V gene has CDR1 SGDLS and CDR2 YYNGEE. J gave up 5 bases and V 4 bases, and 13 bases lay outside the gene matches. The CDR3 DNA reads as TGTGCCAGCAGCCCACGCAGGGGGCCCTACGGGGAGACCCAGTACTTC. It yields the protein CASSPRRGPYGETQYF.

This chain joins TRBV7-2 and TRBJ2-3; 8 nucleotides agree with TRBD2. The CDR3 runs 15 residues. Germline loops: CDR1 SGHTA, CDR2 FQGNSA. V was pared by 3 bases and J by 3 bases, with 5 bases of the junction left unmatched. The CDR3 bases are TGTGCCAGCAGCTTTGGGGGACTAGAGACAGATACGCAGTATTTT. Its translation is CASSFGGLETDTQYF.

This clone was seen only a few times. The gene calls are TRBV27 and TRBJ1-5; D is perhaps TRBD1 (6 bases). V lost 5 bases and J lost 5, with 16 bases in between. CDR1 and CDR2 (germline): MNHEY, SMNVEV (reference sequence). The CDR3 has 15 amino acids. The DNA for the CDR3 is TGTGCCAGCAGTCGAGGGGGAACGTGGGATCAGCCCCAGCATTTT. It specifies CASSRGGTWDQPQHF.

This clone has a handful of counts. V usage is TRBV19 and J usage is TRBJ2-7, with 11 bases matching TRBD2. Germline lookup yields CDR1 LNHDA and CDR2 SQIVND (reference sequence). The CDR3 runs 15 residues. The V and J ends lost 6 bases and 4 bases, in that order; junction bases with no gene match: 8. The CDR3 DNA reads TGTGCCAGTAGCCACACTAGCGGGAGTGCGTACGAGCAGTACTTC. This encodes CASSHTSGSAYEQYF.

The chain joins TRBV28 to TRBJ2-5, with 14 bases identical to TRBD2. The end of the DNA is better explained by TRBJ2-7, so the J call may be wrong. Germline V gene sequence: CDR1 MDHEN, CDR2 SYDVKM. CDR3 length: 14 residues. The CDR3 DNA reads TGTGCCAGCACCGGGACTAGCGGGAGTTACGAGCAGTACTTC. Its translation is CASTGTSGSYEQYF.